Listed below are T cell receptor beta chains from one sample, sequenced in a study of neoadjuvant anti-PD-1 for oral cavity cancer. The assay was immunoSEQ multiplex PCR, and TCRdb's table has in-frame clones only and misses some. The sample carries just under 70,000 clones, more than 75% recorded once. The sample in question was PBMCs, obtained after nivolumab (anti-PD-1) treatment. The receptors shown here come from a person aged 35-79 years with oral cavity squamous cell carcinoma. CDR3s include the opening cysteine and the closing phenylalanine or tryptophan. A D gene is named only where the DNA matches it firmly. Where a row states a size, it is once, few, many or the class of an expanded clone; other rows omit it.

V gene: TRBV2; D gene: -; clone size: -; J gene: TRBJ2-5; CDR3 protein: CASSRSPAIETQYF; CDR3 DNA: TGTGCCAGCAGTCGGTCTCCGGCGATAGAGACCCAGTACTTC
V gene: TRBV6-6; D gene: -; clone size: -; J gene: TRBJ2-7; CDR3 protein: CASKGGASSYEQYF; CDR3 DNA: TGTGCCAGTAAAGGGGGGGCTTCTTCCTACGAGCAGTACTTC
V gene: TRBV6-6; D gene: -; clone size: -; J gene: TRBJ1-2; CDR3 protein: CASSYDEGTGYTF; CDR3 DNA: TGTGCCAGCAGTTACGACGAGGGAACAGGCTACACCTTC
V gene: TRBV19; D gene: -; clone size: -; J gene: TRBJ2-2; CDR3 protein: CASSRVDRNTGELFF; CDR3 DNA: TGTGCCAGTAGTAGGGTGGACAGAAACACCGGGGAGCTGTTTTTT
V gene: TRBV2; D gene: -; clone size: once; J gene: TRBJ1-1; CDR3 protein: CASTRESLDTEAFF; CDR3 DNA: TGTGCCAGCACCAGGGAGTCGTTGGACACTGAAGCTTTCTTT
V gene: TRBV5-4; D gene: -; clone size: -; J gene: TRBJ2-1; CDR3 protein: CASSPDYASYNEQFF; CDR3 DNA: TGTGCCAGCAGCCCGGACTACGCCTCCTACAATGAGCAGTTCTTC
V gene: TRBV5-6; D gene: TRBD2; clone size: -; J gene: TRBJ2-1; CDR3 protein: CASSWAGTSGRNEQFF; CDR3 DNA: TGTGCCAGCAGCTGGGCCGGGACTAGCGGGAGGAATGAGCAGTTCTTC
V gene: TRBV2; D gene: -; clone size: -; J gene: TRBJ2-2; CDR3 protein: CASSPLVGDTGELFF; CDR3 DNA: TGTGCCAGCAGTCCTCTAGTGGGGGACACCGGGGAGCTGTTTTTT
V gene: TRBV19; D gene: -; clone size: -; J gene: TRBJ2-1; CDR3 protein: CASSIAASGDNEQFF; CDR3 DNA: TGTGCCAGTAGTATAGCGGCTAGTGGGGACAATGAGCAGTTCTTC
V gene: TRBV7-8; D gene: TRBD1; clone size: once; J gene: TRBJ2-5; CDR3 protein: CASSLGQGERETQYF; CDR3 DNA: TGTGCCAGCAGCTTAGGTCAGGGGGAACGGGAGACCCAGTACTTC
V gene: TRBV7-6; D gene: TRBD2; clone size: -; J gene: TRBJ2-1; CDR3 protein: CASSEESGISYNEQFF; CDR3 DNA: TGTGCCAGCAGCGAGGAGAGCGGGATATCCTACAATGAGCAGTTCTTC
V gene: TRBV6-6; D gene: -; clone size: -; J gene: TRBJ1-5; CDR3 protein: CASGSQPQHF; CDR3 DNA: TGTGCCAGTGGGAGTCAGCCCCAGCATTTT
V gene: TRBV7-9; D gene: TRBD2; clone size: -; J gene: TRBJ2-3; CDR3 protein: CASSSLTSGFTDTQYF; CDR3 DNA: TGTGCCAGCAGCTCTTTGACTAGCGGCTTCACAGATACGCAGTATTTT
V gene: TRBV19; D gene: -; clone size: once; J gene: TRBJ1-1; CDR3 protein: CASSIVTAVTEAFF; CDR3 DNA: TGTGCCAGTAGTATAGTGACCGCCGTCACTGAAGCTTTCTTT
V gene: TRBV6-5; D gene: -; clone size: -; J gene: TRBJ2-7; CDR3 protein: CASSENYNYEQYF; CDR3 DNA: TGTGCCAGCAGTGAAAACTATAACTACGAGCAGTACTTC
V gene: TRBV19; D gene: -; clone size: once; J gene: TRBJ2-1; CDR3 protein: CASSMSGLRNEQFF; CDR3 DNA: TGTGCCAGTAGTATGTCTGGTCTAAGAAATGAGCAGTTCTTC
V gene: TRBV10-1; D gene: TRBD1; clone size: -; J gene: TRBJ2-1; CDR3 protein: CASKGQVDNEQFF; CDR3 DNA: TGCGCCAGCAAAGGACAGGTGGATAATGAGCAGTTCTTC
V gene: TRBV19; D gene: TRBD2; clone size: -; J gene: TRBJ2-3; CDR3 protein: CASTSGSSDTQYF; CDR3 DNA: TGTGCCAGTACTAGCGGGTCTTCAGATACGCAGTATTTT
V gene: TRBV6-6; D gene: -; clone size: -; J gene: TRBJ1-4; CDR3 protein: CASRQLNEKLFF; CDR3 DNA: TGTGCCAGTCGACAGTTAAATGAAAAACTGTTTTTT
V gene: TRBV29-1; D gene: TRBD2; clone size: -; J gene: TRBJ2-1; CDR3 protein: CSGTSGRADEQFF; CDR3 DNA: TGCAGCGGGACTAGCGGGAGGGCCGATGAGCAGTTCTTC
V gene: TRBV7-8; D gene: -; clone size: -; J gene: TRBJ2-2; CDR3 protein: CASSLVGGNTGELFF; CDR3 DNA: TGTGCCAGCAGCTTAGTCGGGGGAAACACCGGGGAGCTGTTTTTT
V gene: TRBV7-2; D gene: -; clone size: -; J gene: TRBJ2-7; CDR3 protein: CASSLDPPSYEQYF; CDR3 DNA: TGTGCCAGCAGCCTAGACCCGCCTTCCTACGAGCAGTACTTC
V gene: TRBV2; D gene: TRBD1; clone size: few; J gene: TRBJ1-2; CDR3 protein: CASRGQTTEYGYTF; CDR3 DNA: TGTGCCAGCAGGGGACAGACGACGGAGTATGGCTACACCTTC
V gene: TRBV5-1; D gene: -; clone size: -; J gene: TRBJ1-1; CDR3 protein: CASSLGEGTEAFF; CDR3 DNA: TGCGCCAGCAGCTTAGGGGAGGGTACTGAAGCTTTCTTT
V gene: TRBV10-2; D gene: TRBD2; clone size: few; J gene: TRBJ2-1; CDR3 protein: CASSEPDPGLGYNEQFF; CDR3 DNA: TGCGCCAGCAGTGAGCCTGATCCGGGACTAGGCTACAATGAGCAGTTCTTC
V gene: TRBV28; D gene: TRBD1; clone size: once; J gene: TRBJ1-2; CDR3 protein: CASSSSGTGGAYGYTF; CDR3 DNA: TGTGCCAGCAGTTCCTCCGGGACAGGGGGGGCCTATGGCTACACCTTC
V gene: TRBV4-1; D gene: -; clone size: -; J gene: TRBJ2-2; CDR3 protein: CASSLSLNTGELFF; CDR3 DNA: TGCGCCAGCAGCCTCTCACTGAACACCGGGGAGCTGTTTTTT
V gene: TRBV6-5; D gene: -; clone size: -; J gene: TRBJ2-5; CDR3 protein: CASRTRDGIGETQYF; CDR3 DNA: TGTGCCAGCAGAACGAGGGACGGGATCGGAGAGACCCAGTACTTC
V gene: TRBV7-9; D gene: TRBD1; clone size: -; J gene: TRBJ1-1; CDR3 protein: CASSSGQGEAFF; CDR3 DNA: TGTGCCAGCAGCTCGGGACAGGGTGAAGCTTTCTTT
V gene: TRBV20-1; D gene: -; clone size: -; J gene: TRBJ1-2; CDR3 protein: CSAEWTNGYTF; CDR3 DNA: TGCAGTGCCGAATGGACTAATGGCTACACCTTC
V gene: TRBV7-7; D gene: -; clone size: -; J gene: TRBJ1-3; CDR3 protein: CASSQDSSSGNTIYF; CDR3 DNA: TGTGCTAGCAGCCAGGACAGTTCCTCTGGAAACACCATATATTTT
V gene: TRBV5-6; D gene: TRBD1; clone size: -; J gene: TRBJ1-5; CDR3 protein: CASSSTGSGNQPQHF; CDR3 DNA: TGTGCCAGCAGCTCGACAGGGTCGGGCAATCAGCCCCAGCATTTT
V gene: TRBV5-6; D gene: TRBD1; clone size: -; J gene: TRBJ1-1; CDR3 protein: CASSFRTGRNTEAFF; CDR3 DNA: TGTGCCAGCAGCTTTAGGACAGGGAGGAACACTGAAGCTTTCTTT
V gene: TRBV14; D gene: -; clone size: once; J gene: TRBJ1-3; CDR3 protein: CASSHTPANSGNTIYF; CDR3 DNA: TGTGCCAGCAGCCATACCCCAGCGAACTCTGGAAACACCATATATTTT
V gene: TRBV2; D gene: -; clone size: -; J gene: TRBJ1-2; CDR3 protein: CASSEEAGNYGYTF; CDR3 DNA: TGTGCCAGCAGTGAAGAGGCAGGGAACTATGGCTACACCTTC
V gene: TRBV21-1; D gene: -; clone size: -; J gene: TRBJ2-5; CDR3 protein: CASSHCPPGKTQYF; CDR3 DNA: TGTGCCAGCAGCCACTGTCCCCCCGGGAAGACCCAGTACTTC
V gene: TRBV9; D gene: -; clone size: few; J gene: TRBJ1-1; CDR3 protein: CASSEGTVNTEAFF; CDR3 DNA: TGTGCCAGCAGCGAAGGGACGGTGAACACTGAAGCTTTCTTT
V gene: TRBV19; D gene: -; clone size: -; J gene: TRBJ2-5; CDR3 protein: CASSPGGGGTQYF; CDR3 DNA: TGTGCCAGTAGTCCCGGGGGAGGAGGGACCCAGTACTTC
V gene: TRBV19; D gene: -; clone size: -; J gene: TRBJ2-7; CDR3 protein: CASSSRGPGYEQYF; CDR3 DNA: TGTGCCAGTAGTAGCAGGGGACCAGGCTACGAGCAGTACTTC
V gene: TRBV2; D gene: -; clone size: -; J gene: TRBJ2-7; CDR3 protein: CASILGENSYEQYF; CDR3 DNA: TGTGCCAGCATTCTTGGGGAGAACTCCTACGAGCAGTACTTC
V gene: TRBV15; D gene: TRBD1; clone size: -; J gene: TRBJ2-7; CDR3 protein: CATSSKQGITYEQYF; CDR3 DNA: TGTGCCACCAGCAGCAAACAGGGGATTACATACGAGCAGTACTTC
V gene: TRBV5-1; D gene: TRBD2; clone size: -; J gene: TRBJ2-7; CDR3 protein: CASSLEGTSGSLEQYF; CDR3 DNA: TGCGCCAGCAGCTTGGAAGGGACTAGCGGGAGTCTCGAGCAGTACTTC
V gene: TRBV9; D gene: -; clone size: -; J gene: TRBJ2-3; CDR3 protein: CASSVRERTDTQYF; CDR3 DNA: TGTGCCAGCAGCGTGCGGGAACGCACAGATACGCAGTATTTT
V gene: TRBV5-5; D gene: -; clone size: once; J gene: TRBJ1-4; CDR3 protein: CASSLVPDRTEKLFF; CDR3 DNA: TGTGCCAGCAGCTTGGTCCCGGACCGGACAGAAAAACTGTTTTTT
V gene: TRBV11-2; D gene: -; clone size: -; J gene: TRBJ1-1; CDR3 protein: CASTPSTGINTEAFF; CDR3 DNA: TGTGCCAGCACCCCTTCCACAGGGATAAACACTGAAGCTTTCTTT
V gene: TRBV11-1; D gene: -; clone size: -; J gene: TRBJ2-2; CDR3 protein: CASSLQGVVTGELFF; CDR3 DNA: TGTGCCAGCAGCTTACAAGGGGTGGTGACCGGGGAGCTGTTTTTT
V gene: TRBV11-2; D gene: TRBD2; clone size: -; J gene: TRBJ2-7; CDR3 protein: CASSNSGGFYEQYF; CDR3 DNA: TGTGCCAGCAGCAATAGCGGGGGGTTCTACGAGCAGTACTTC
V gene: TRBV10-3; D gene: TRBD2; clone size: -; J gene: TRBJ2-1; CDR3 protein: CAIGPAAGGNEQFF; CDR3 DNA: TGTGCCATCGGCCCGGCAGCGGGAGGGAATGAGCAGTTCTTC
V gene: TRBV19; D gene: TRBD2; clone size: -; J gene: TRBJ2-3; CDR3 protein: CASSGGTSGRGDTQYF; CDR3 DNA: TGTGCCAGTAGTGGAGGGACTAGCGGGAGGGGAGATACGCAGTATTTT
V gene: TRBV27; D gene: -; clone size: -; J gene: TRBJ2-2; CDR3 protein: CASRSKNTGELFF; CDR3 DNA: TGTGCCAGCAGAAGCAAAAACACCGGGGAGCTGTTTTTT
V gene: TRBV5-1; D gene: -; clone size: few; J gene: TRBJ2-7; CDR3 protein: CASSFTGGGDEQYF; CDR3 DNA: TGCGCCAGCAGCTTCACAGGGGGAGGGGACGAGCAGTACTTC